This T cell receptor (beta chain) was obtained from a study of blood T cell repertoires in COVID-19. Overall study context: Nucleic acid was either cDNA or gDNA, and it came from T cells, B-cell-depleted T cells, or PBMCs.

Germline V gene sequence: CDR1 MNHNY, CDR2 SVGAGI (reference sequence). CDR3 length equals 15 residues. The J segment lost 3 bases and the V segment lost 4 bases, leaving 8 bases of the junction unmatched. As handled by the study authors: Reference gene primer amplification gave nucleated cell count estimates. Libraries were prepared by immunoSEQ multiplex PCR; TCRdb keeps only in-frame clonotypes and omits some of them. The V and J calls and the clone size are those of that table, but D and trimming were determined from the DNA. The sample contains some 31,000 clones, 65% to 85% of which appear only once.

V usage is TRBV6-6 and J usage is TRBJ1-2; TRBD1 agrees at 7 bases. The receptor's source is a man in his 70s with COVID-19, enrolled during active disease. The sample taken for sequencing was peripheral blood. The CDR3 region is CASSSPRGMDYGYTF. The CDR3 bases are TGTGCCAGCAGTTCTCCCAGGGGGATGGACTATGGCTACACCTTC.